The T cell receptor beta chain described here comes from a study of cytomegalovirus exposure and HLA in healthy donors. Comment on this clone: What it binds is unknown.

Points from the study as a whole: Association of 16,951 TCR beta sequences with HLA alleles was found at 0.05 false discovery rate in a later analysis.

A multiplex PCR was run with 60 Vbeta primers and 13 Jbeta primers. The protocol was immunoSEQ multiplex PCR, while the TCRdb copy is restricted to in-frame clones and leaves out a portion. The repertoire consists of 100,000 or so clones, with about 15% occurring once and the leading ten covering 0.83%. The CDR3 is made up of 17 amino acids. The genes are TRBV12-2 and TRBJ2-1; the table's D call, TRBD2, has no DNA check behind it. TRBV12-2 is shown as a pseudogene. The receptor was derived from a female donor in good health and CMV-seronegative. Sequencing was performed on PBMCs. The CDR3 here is CASRSPGLEMGGYEQFF. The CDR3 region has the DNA TGTGCAAGTCGCTCCCCCGGACTAGAGATGGGGGGGTATGAGCAGTTCTTC.